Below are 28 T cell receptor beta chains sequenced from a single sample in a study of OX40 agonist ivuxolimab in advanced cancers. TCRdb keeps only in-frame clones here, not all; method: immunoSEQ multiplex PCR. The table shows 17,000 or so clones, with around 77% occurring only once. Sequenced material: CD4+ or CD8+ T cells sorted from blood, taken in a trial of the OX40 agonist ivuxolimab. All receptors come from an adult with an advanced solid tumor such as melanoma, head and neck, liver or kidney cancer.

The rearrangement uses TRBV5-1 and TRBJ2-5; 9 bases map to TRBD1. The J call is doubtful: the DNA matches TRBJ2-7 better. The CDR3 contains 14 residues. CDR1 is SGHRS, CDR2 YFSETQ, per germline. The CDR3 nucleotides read TGCGCCAGCAGCTGGAACAGGGGGCTCTACGAGCAGTACTTC. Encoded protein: CASSWNRGLYEQYF.

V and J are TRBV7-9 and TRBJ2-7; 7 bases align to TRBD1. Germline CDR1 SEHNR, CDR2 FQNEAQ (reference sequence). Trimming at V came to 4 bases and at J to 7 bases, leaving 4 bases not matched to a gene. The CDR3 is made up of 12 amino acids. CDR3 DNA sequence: TGTGCCAGCAGCTCCGGGACAGAAGAGCAGTACTTC. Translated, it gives CASSSGTEEQYF.

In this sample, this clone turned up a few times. In DNA form, the CDR3 reads TGTGCCAGCAGTATCCAACAGGGTGGTGCAGAGACCCAGTACTTC. Its protein is CASSIQQGGAETQYF. This chain links TRBV27 with TRBJ2-5, with D possibly being TRBD1 (6 bases). The V gene's germline CDR1 is MNHEY and CDR2 SMNVEV (reference sequence). Trimming stripped 5 bases from V and 4 bases from J, with 17 bases between. The CDR3 spans 15 residues.

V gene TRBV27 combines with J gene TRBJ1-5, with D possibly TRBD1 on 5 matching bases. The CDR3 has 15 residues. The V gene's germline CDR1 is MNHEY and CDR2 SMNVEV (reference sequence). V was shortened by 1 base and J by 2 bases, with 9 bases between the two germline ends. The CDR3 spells CASSLYGGGNQPQHF. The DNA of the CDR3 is TGTGCCAGCAGTTTATATGGGGGGGGCAATCAGCCCCAGCATTTT.

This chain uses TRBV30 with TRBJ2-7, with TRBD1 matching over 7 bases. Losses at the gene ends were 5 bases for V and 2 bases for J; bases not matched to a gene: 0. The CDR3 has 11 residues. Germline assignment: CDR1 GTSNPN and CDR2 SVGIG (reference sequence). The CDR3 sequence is CAWDRAYEQYF. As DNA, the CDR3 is TGTGCCTGGGACAGGGCCTACGAGCAGTACTTC.

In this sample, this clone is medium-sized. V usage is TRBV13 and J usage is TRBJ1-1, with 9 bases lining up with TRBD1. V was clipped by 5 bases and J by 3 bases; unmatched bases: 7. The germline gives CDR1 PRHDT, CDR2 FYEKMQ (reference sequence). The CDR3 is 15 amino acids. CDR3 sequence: CASSTRTGEDTEAFF. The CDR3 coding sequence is TGTGCCAGCAGCACCCGGACAGGGGAGGACACTGAAGCTTTCTTT.

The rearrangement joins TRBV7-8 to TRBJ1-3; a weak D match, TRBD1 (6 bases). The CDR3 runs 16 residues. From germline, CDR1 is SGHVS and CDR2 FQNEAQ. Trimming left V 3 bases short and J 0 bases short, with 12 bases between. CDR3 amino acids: CASSFATGHSGNTIYF. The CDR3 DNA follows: TGTGCCAGCAGCTTCGCGACGGGACACTCTGGAAACACCATATATTTT.

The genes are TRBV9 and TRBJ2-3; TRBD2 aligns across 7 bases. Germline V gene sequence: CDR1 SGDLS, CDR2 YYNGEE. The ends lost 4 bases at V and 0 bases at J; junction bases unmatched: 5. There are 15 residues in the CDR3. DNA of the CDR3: TGTGCCAGCAGCTTCCTAGCGGCCAGCACAGATACGCAGTATTTT. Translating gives CASSFLAASTDTQYF.

The CDR3: CASRTGQGTQGYEQYF. The CDR3 DNA follows: TGCGCCAGCCGGACTGGACAGGGGACTCAGGGGTACGAGCAGTACTTC. The chain joins TRBV5-1 to TRBJ2-7, with 9 bases fitting TRBD1. In germline, CDR1 is SGHRS, CDR2 YFSETQ. V shed 7 bases and J 4 bases; nucleotides not matched to a gene: 15. The CDR3 contains 16 residues.

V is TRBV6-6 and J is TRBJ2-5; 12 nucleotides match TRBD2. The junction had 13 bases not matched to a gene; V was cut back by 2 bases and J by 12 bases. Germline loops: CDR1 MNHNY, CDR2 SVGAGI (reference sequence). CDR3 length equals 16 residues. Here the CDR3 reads CASSYGRLAGATEKYF. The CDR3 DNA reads TGTGCCAGCAGTTACGGGCGACTAGCGGGAGCCACCGAGAAGTACTTC.

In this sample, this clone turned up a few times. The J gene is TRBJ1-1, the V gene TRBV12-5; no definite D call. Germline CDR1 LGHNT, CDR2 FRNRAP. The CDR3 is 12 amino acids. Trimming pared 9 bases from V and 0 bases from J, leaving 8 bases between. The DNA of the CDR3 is TGTGCTAGCTCGCAGATGAACACTGAAGCTTTCTTT. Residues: CASSQMNTEAFF.

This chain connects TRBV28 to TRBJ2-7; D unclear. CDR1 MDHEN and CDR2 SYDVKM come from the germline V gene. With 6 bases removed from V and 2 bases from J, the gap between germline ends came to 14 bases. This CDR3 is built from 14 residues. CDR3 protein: CASSLFSSTYEQYF. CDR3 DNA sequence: TGTGCCAGCAGCCTCTTCTCCTCGACCTACGAGCAGTACTTC.

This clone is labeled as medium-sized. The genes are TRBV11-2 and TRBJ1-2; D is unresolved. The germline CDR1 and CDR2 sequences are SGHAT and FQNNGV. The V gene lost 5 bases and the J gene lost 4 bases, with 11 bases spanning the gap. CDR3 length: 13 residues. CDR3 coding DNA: TGTGCCAGCAGCCCCCCACGGGTCTATGGCTACACCTTC. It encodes CASSPPRVYGYTF.

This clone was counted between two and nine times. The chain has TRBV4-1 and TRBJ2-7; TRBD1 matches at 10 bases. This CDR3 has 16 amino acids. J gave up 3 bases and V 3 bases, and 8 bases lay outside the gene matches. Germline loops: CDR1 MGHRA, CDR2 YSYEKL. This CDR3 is CASSQLTGGLLYEQYF. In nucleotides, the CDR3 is TGCGCCAGCAGCCAGTTGACAGGGGGCCTTCTCTACGAGCAGTACTTC.

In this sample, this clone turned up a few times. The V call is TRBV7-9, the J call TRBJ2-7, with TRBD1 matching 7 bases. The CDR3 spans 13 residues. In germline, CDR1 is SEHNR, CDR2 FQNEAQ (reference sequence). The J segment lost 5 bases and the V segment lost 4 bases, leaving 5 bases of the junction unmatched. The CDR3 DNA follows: TGTGCCAGCAGCTCGGACAGGTTCAACGAGCAGTACTTC. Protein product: CASSSDRFNEQYF.

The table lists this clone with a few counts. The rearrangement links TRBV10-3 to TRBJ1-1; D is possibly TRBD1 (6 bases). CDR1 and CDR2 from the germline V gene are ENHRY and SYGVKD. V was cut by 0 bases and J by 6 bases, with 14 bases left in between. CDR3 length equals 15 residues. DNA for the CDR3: TGTGCCATCAGTGAGTCGACAGGCCTTACCCCTGAAGCTTTCTTT. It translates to CAISESTGLTPEAFF.

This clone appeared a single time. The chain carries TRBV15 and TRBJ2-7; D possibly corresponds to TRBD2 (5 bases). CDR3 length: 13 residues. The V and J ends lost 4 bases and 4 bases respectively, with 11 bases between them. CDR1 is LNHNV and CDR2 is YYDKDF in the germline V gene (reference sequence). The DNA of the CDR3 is TGTGCCACCAGCACGAGAGGGAATTACGAGCAGTACTTC. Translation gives CATSTRGNYEQYF.

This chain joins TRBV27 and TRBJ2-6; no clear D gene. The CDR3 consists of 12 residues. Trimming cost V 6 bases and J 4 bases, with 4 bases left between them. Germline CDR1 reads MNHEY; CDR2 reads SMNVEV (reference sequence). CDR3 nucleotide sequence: TGTGCCAGCAGGGGAGGGGCCAACGTCCTGACTTTC. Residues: CASRGGANVLTF.

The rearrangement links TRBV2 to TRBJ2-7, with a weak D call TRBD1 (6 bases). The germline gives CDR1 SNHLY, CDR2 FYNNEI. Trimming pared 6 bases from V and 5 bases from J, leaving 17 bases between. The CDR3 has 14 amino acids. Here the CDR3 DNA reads TGTGCCAGCAGGAGTTTACAGGGTCTAAACGAGCAGTACTTC. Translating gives CASRSLQGLNEQYF.

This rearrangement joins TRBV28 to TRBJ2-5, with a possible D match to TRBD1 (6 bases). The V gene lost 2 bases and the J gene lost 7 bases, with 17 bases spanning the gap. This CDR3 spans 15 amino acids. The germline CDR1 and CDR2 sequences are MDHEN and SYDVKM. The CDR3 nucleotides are TGTGCCAGCAGTTTACCAGGGGACACCGGAGCGACCCAGTACTTC. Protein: CASSLPGDTGATQYF. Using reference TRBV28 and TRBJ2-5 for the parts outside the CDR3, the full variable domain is DVKVTQSSRYLVKRTGEKVFLECVQDMDHENMFWYRQDPGLGLRLIYFSYDVKMKEKGDIPEGYSVSREKKERFSLILESASTNQTSMYLCASSLPGDTGATQYFGPGTRLLVL.

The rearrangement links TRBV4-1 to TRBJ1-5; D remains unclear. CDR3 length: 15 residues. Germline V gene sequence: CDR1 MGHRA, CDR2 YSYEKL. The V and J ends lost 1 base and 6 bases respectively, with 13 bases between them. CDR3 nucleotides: TGCGCCAGCAGCCAAGCTGGGGAGGGAGGTCAGCCCCAGCATTTT. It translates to CASSQAGEGGQPQHF.

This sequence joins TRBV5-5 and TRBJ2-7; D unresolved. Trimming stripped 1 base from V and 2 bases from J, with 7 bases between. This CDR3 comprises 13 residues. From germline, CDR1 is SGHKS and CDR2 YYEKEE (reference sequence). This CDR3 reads CASSLTETYEQYF. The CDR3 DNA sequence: TGTGCCAGCAGCTTGACGGAGACCTACGAGCAGTACTTC. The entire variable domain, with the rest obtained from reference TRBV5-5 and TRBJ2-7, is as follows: DAGVTQSPTHLIKTRGQQVTLRCSPISGHKSVSWYQQVLGQGPQFIFQYYEKEERGRGNFPDRFSARQFPNYSSELNVNALLLGDSALYLCASSLTETYEQYFGPGTRLTVT.

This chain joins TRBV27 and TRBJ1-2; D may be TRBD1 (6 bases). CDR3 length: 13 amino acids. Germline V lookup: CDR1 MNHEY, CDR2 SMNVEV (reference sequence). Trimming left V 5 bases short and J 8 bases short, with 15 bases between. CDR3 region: CASSEQGGEGYTF. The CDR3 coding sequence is TGTGCCAGCAGTGAACAGGGCGGAGAAGGCTACACCTTC.

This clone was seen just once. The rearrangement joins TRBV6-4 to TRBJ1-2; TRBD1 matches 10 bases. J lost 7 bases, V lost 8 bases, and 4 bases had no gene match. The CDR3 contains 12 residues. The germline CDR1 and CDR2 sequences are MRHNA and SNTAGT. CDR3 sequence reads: CASGTGDVGYTF. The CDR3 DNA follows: TGTGCCAGCGGGACAGGGGATGTTGGCTACACCTTC.

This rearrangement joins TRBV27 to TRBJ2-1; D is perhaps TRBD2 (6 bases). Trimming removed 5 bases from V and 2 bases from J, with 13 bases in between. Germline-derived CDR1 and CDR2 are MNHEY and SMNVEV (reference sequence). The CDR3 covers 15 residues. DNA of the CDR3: TGTGCCAGCAGTGGGGGGACTGCCCCCTACAATGAGCAGTTCTTC. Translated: CASSGGTAPYNEQFF.

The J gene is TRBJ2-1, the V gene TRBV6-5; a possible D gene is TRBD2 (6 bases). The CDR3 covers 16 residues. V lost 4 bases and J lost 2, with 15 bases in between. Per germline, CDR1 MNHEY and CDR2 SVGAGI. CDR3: CASSLGGEGAYNEQFF. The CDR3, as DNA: TGTGCCAGCAGTTTGGGCGGGGAAGGAGCCTACAATGAGCAGTTCTTC.

The CDR3 region is CASSLRGFGRDTEAFF. The CDR3 bases are TGTGCCAGCAGCCTCCGGGGCTTCGGAAGGGACACTGAAGCTTTCTTT. The genes are TRBV5-4 and TRBJ1-1, with D perhaps TRBD1 (5 bases). This CDR3 spans 16 amino acids. The germline gives CDR1 SGHNT, CDR2 YYREEE (reference sequence). The V gene lost 4 bases and the J gene lost 3 bases, with 19 bases spanning the gap.

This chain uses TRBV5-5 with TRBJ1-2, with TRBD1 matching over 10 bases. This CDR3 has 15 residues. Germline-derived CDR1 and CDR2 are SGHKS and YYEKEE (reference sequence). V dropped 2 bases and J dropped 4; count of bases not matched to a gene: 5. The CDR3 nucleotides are TGTGCCAGCAGCTTAAGGACAGGGGGTATCTATGGCTACACCTTC. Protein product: CASSLRTGGIYGYTF.